The clone carrying this TCR beta chain turned up a few times. What it binds is not known. The data derive from a study of graft-versus-host responses after intestinal transplantation. The V end lost 5 bases, the J end lost 4 bases, and 5 bases lay between the germline ends. This CDR3 region has 11 residues. Germline V lookup: CDR1 SGHTA, CDR2 FQGTGA. Libraries were prepared by immunoSEQ multiplex PCR; TCRdb keeps only in-frame clonotypes and omits some of them. The sample records around 93,000 clones, about 90% being singletons. General study results and limits: The study associated peak circulating GvH clone levels with early post-transplant HvG declines.

The sequenced sample was unstimulated CD8+ T cells sorted from spleen or lymph node cells, obtained before intestinal transplant. The chain joins TRBV7-3 to TRBJ1-2; D gene ambiguous. The clonotype was recovered from a human donor who received an intestinal transplant. As DNA, the CDR3 is TGTGCCAGCAGCCGAGCCTATGGCTACACCTTC. Translation: CASSRAYGYTF.